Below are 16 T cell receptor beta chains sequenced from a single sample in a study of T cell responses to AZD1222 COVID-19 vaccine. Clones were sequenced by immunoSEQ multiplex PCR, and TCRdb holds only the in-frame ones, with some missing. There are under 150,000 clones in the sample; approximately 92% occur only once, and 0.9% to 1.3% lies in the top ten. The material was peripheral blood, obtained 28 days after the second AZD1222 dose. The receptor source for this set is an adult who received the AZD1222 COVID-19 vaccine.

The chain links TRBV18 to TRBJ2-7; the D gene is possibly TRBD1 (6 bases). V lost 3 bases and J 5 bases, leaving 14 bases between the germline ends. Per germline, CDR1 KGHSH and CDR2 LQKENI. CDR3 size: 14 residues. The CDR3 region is CASSPTTGGHEQYF. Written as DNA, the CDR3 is TGTGCCAGCTCACCGACGACAGGTGGCCACGAGCAGTACTTC. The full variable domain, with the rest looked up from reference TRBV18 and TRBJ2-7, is NAGVMQNPRHLVRRRGQEARLRCSPMKGHSHVYWYRQLPEEGLKFMVYLQKENIIDESGMPKERFSAEFPKEGPSILRIQQVVRGDSAAYFCASSPTTGGHEQYFGPGTRLTVT.

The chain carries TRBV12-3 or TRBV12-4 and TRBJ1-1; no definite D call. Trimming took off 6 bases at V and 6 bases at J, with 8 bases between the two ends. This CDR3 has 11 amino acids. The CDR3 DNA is TGTGCCAGCAGCCGGACCCCTGAAGCTTTCTTT. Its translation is CASSRTPEAFF.

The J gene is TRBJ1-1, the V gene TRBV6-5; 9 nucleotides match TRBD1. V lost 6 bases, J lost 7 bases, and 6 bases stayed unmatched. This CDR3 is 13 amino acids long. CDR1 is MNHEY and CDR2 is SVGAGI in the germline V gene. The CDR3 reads CASRGTGRGEAFF. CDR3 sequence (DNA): TGTGCCAGCAGGGGGACAGGGAGAGGTGAAGCTTTCTTT.

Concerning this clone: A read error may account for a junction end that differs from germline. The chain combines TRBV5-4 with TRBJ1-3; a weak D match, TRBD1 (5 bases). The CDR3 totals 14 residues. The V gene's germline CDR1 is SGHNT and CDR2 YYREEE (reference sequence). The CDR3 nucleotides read TGTGCCAGCAGCGTCTACCTTGACAGAGCCCCCATGTTTTTT. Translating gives CASSVYLDRAPMFF.

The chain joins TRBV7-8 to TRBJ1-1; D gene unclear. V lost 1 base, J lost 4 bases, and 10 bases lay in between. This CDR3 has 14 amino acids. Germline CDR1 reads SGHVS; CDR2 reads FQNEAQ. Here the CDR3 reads CASSLGGFTTEAFF. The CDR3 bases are TGTGCCAGCAGCTTAGGTGGATTTACCACTGAAGCTTTCTTT.

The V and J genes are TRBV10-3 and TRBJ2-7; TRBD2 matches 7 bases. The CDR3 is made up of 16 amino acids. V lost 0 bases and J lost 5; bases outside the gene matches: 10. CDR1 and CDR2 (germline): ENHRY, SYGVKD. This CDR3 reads CAISESVGAGIHEQYF. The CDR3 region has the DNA TGTGCCATCAGTGAGTCGGTAGGAGCGGGGATCCACGAGCAGTACTTC.

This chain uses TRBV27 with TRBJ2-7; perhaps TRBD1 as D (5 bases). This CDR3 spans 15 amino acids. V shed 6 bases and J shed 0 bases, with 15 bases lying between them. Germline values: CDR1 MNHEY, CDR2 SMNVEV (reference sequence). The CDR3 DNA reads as TGTGCCAGCAGCCCCGACTGGACACCCTCCTACGAGCAGTACTTC. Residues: CASSPDWTPSYEQYF.

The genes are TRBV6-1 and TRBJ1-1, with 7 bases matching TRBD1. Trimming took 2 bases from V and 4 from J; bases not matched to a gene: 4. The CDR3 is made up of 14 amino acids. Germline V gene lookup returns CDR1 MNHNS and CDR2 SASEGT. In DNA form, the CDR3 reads TGTGCCAGCAGTGAACACAGGGGCAGCACTGAAGCTTTCTTT. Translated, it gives CASSEHRGSTEAFF.

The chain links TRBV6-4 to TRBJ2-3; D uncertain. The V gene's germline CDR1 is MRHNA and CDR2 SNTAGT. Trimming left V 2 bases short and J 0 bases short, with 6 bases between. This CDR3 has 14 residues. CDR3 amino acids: CASSDADSTDTQYF. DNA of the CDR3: TGTGCCAGCAGTGACGCGGACAGCACAGATACGCAGTATTTT.

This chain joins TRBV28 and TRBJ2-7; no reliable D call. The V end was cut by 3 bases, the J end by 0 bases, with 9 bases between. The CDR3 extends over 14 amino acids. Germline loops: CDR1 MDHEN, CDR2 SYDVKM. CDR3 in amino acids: CASSFGFNSYEQYF. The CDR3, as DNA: TGTGCCAGCAGTTTCGGGTTTAACTCCTACGAGCAGTACTTC.

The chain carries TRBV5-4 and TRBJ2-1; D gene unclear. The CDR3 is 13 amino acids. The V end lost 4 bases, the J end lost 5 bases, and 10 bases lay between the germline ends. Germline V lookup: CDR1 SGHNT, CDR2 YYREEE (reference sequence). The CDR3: CASSPGAHNEQFF. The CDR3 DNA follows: TGTGCCAGCAGCCCGGGTGCTCACAATGAGCAGTTCTTC.

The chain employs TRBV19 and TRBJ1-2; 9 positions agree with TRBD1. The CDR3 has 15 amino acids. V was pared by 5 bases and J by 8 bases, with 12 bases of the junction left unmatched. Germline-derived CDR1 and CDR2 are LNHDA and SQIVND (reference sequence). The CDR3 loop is CASSSLQGARRGYTF. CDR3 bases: TGTGCCAGTAGTTCCCTACAGGGGGCGCGGCGGGGCTACACCTTC.

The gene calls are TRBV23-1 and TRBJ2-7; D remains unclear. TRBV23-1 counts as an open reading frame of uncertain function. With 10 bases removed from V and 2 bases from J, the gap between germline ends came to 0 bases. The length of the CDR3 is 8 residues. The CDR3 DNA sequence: TGCGCCACCTACGAGCAGTACTTC. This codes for CATYEQYF.

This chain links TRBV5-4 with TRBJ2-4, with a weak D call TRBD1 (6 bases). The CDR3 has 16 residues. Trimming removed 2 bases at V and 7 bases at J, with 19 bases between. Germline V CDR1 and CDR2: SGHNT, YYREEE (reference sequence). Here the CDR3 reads CASSFGTARQGNIQYF. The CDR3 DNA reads TGTGCCAGCAGCTTCGGGACCGCGAGGCAGGGGAACATTCAGTACTTC.

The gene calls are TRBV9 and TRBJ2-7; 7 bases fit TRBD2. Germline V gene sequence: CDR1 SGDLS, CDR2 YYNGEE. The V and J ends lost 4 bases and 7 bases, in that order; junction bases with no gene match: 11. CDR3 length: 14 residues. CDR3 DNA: TGTGCCAGCAGCTCCGGGACTACCTTAAGGGAGCAGTACTTC. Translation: CASSSGTTLREQYF. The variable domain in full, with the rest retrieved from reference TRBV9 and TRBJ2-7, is DSGVTQTPKHLITATGQRVTLRCSPRSGDLSVYWYQQSLDQGLQFLIQYYNGEERAKGNILERFSAQQFPDLHSELNLSSLELGDSALYFCASSSGTTLREQYFGPGTRLTVT.

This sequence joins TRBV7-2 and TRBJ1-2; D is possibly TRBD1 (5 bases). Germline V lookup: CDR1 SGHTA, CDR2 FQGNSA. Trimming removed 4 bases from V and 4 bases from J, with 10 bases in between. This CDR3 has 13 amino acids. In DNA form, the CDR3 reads TGTGCCAGCAGCTCGACAGTAACCTATGGCTACACCTTC. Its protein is CASSSTVTYGYTF.